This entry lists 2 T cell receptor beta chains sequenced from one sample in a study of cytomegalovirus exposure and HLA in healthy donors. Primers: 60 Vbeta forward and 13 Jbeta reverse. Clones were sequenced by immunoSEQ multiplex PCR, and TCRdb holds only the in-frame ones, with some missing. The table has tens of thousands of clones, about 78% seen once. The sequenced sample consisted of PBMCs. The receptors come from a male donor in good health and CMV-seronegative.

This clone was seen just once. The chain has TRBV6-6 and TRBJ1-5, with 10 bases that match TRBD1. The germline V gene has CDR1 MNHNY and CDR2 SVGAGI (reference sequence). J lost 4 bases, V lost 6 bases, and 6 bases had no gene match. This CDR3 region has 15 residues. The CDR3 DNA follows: TGTGCCAGCAGACGCGACAGGGGGCTTAATCAGCCCCAGCATTTT. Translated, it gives CASRRDRGLNQPQHF.

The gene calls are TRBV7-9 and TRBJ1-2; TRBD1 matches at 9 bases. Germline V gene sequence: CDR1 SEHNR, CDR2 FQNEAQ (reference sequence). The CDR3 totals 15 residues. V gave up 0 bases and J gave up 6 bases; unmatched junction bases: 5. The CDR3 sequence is CASSLADRGAHGYTF. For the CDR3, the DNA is TGTGCCAGCAGCTTAGCGGACAGGGGAGCTCATGGCTACACCTTC.